The sequence of this TCR beta chain was determined in a study of vaccination effects on CD4 cells after COVID-19. The wider study: After the second dose, samples were taken at median day 72. Study-level points and caveats: Vaccine- and infection-induced clones showed marked clonal contraction late following vaccination. Nearly all vaccine-induced clones in healthy recipients recognized only SARS-CoV-2.

The ends were cut back, 1 base at V and 2 bases at J, with 15 bases in the middle. Germline loops: CDR1 KGHSH, CDR2 LQKENI. CDR3 size: 17 residues. Note on this clone: Its target is unknown.

The culture ran for roughly 10 days before CD4+ T cells were isolated. Either the mRNA-1273 or the BNT162b2 vaccine was given to participants as two doses. On days 3 and 7, fresh IL-2 medium replaced half the medium. Libraries were prepared by immunoSEQ multiplex PCR; TCRdb keeps only in-frame clonotypes and omits some of them. This table has around 69,000 clones, 65% to 80% appearing once. The clonotype comes from a human donor who received a COVID-19 vaccine. Sequencing used CD4+ T cells from PBMCs cultured without peptide, obtained after COVID-19 vaccination. V is TRBV18 and J is TRBJ1-3; TRBD1 might be the D (6 bases). The CDR3 is CASSPQPGQYTGNTIYF. CDR3 in DNA: TGTGCCAGCTCACCACAACCCGGACAGTATACTGGAAACACCATATATTTT. The full variable domain, with the rest looked up from reference TRBV18 and TRBJ1-3, is NAGVMQNPRHLVRRRGQEARLRCSPMKGHSHVYWYRQLPEEGLKFMVYLQKENIIDESGMPKERFSAEFPKEGPSILRIQQVVRGDSAAYFCASSPQPGQYTGNTIYFGEGSWLTVV.